A single sample is the source of the 12 T cell receptor beta chains below, sequenced in a study of T cell repertoires in cytomegalovirus infection. TCRdb re-called the reads with MiXCR, one entry per CDR3 protein. The sample yields more than 650,000 distinct CDR3 sequences, approximately 40% seen once. The sequenced material came from PBMCs. These TCRs come from a human donor in good health (CMV status not recorded). Some clones in this sample may be carry-over from other donors' samples.

J is TRBJ2-6 and V is TRBV7-2; tentatively, D is TRBD2 (6 bases). The CDR3 has 19 residues. The germline CDR1 and CDR2 sequences are SGHTA and FQGNSA. Between the trimmed V and J ends, which lost 0 bases and 5 bases, there was a span of 20 bases. The CDR3 is CASSLAAGPRLIRANVLTF. For the CDR3, the DNA is TGTGCCAGCAGCTTAGCTGCGGGGCCCCGTCTTATTCGGGCCAACGTCCTGACTTTC.

The chain couples TRBV12-3 or TRBV12-4 to TRBJ2-1; D is undetermined. This CDR3 is built from 15 residues. The V end lost 6 bases, the J end lost 6 bases, and 18 bases lay between the germline ends. CDR3 loop: CASRPQLLATNEQFF. The CDR3 DNA reads as TGTGCCAGCAGACCGCAGTTGCTGGCCACCAATGAGCAGTTCTTC.

The chain couples TRBV4-1 to TRBJ1-5; no clear D gene. The V gene's germline CDR1 is MGHRA and CDR2 YSYEKL. The CDR3 extends over 15 amino acids. Trimming shortened V by 1 base and J by 0 bases, and 7 bases separated the two germline ends. This chain's CDR3 is CASSQVQSSNQPQHF. The CDR3 DNA reads as TGCGCCAGCAGCCAAGTACAGAGTAGCAATCAGCCCCAGCATTTT.

In this sample, this clonotype turned up a few times. V usage is TRBV6-5 and J usage is TRBJ2-2; TRBD1 might be the D (6 bases). The CDR3 totals 14 residues. Trimming took 6 bases from V and 4 from J, leaving 12 bases between them. Germline-derived CDR1 and CDR2 are MNHEY and SVGAGI. CDR3 coding DNA: TGTGCCAGCAGCCATGGACAGAGCACCGGGGAGCTGTTTTTT. It encodes CASSHGQSTGELFF.

The V call is TRBV12-3 or TRBV12-4, the J call TRBJ2-2; TRBD1 matches at 10 bases. The CDR3 covers 17 residues. The CDR3 DNA sequence: TGTGCAATCCCCCTGGGACAGGGGTTATCTGGCACCGGGGAGCTGTTTTTT. It translates to CAIPLGQGLSGTGELFF.

As concerns this clonotype: With a much larger clone just one base away, this may be a read error. The V and J genes are TRBV28 and TRBJ2-1; D remains ambiguous. V was clipped by 7 bases and J by 0 bases, with 16 bases between them. This CDR3 region has 16 residues. The V gene's germline CDR1 is MDHEN and CDR2 SYDVKM. The CDR3 nucleotides read TGTGCCAGCATACCCCGTTCCCAGAGCTCCTACAATGAGCAGTTCTTC. This encodes CASIPRSQSSYNEQFF.

CDR3 amino acids: CASSYSSGGFYNSPLHF. The CDR3 nucleotides are TGTGCCAGCAGTTACTCGTCAGGGGGCTTCTATAATTCACCCCTCCACTTT. The chain carries TRBV6-6 and TRBJ1-6; 8 nucleotides match TRBD1. This CDR3 spans 17 amino acids. V lost 0 bases, J lost 3 bases, and 4 bases stayed unmatched. Germline loops: CDR1 MNHNY, CDR2 SVGAGI (reference sequence).

Many counts were recorded for this clonotype. This rearrangement joins TRBV15 to TRBJ2-5, with 11 bases aligning to TRBD2. Trimming removed 2 bases from V and 3 bases from J; junction bases left unmatched: 5. Germline V gene sequence: CDR1 LNHNV, CDR2 YYDKDF (reference sequence). The CDR3 has 16 amino acids. The CDR3 DNA reads TGTGCCACCAGCAGACCCGGGACTAGCGGAAAAGAGACCCAGTACTTC. This encodes CATSRPGTSGKETQYF.

The chain is built from TRBV4-1 and TRBJ1-4; D uncertain. Germline CDR1 is MGHRA and CDR2 is YSYEKL. The CDR3 is made up of 17 amino acids. V gave up 0 bases and J gave up 0 bases, with 11 bases separating them. CDR3 in amino acids: CASSQEDPLATNEKLFF. The CDR3 DNA reads as TGCGCCAGCAGCCAAGAAGACCCACTCGCAACTAATGAAAAACTGTTTTTT.

Details on this clonotype: The CDR3 carries no conserved terminal phenylalanine or tryptophan, so it likely arises from a read error. The gene calls are TRBV6-1 and TRBJ1-6; D gene uncertain. The CDR3 totals 17 residues. The germline V gene has CDR1 MNHNS and CDR2 SASEGT. Trimming took off 0 bases at V and 2 bases at J, with 11 bases between the two ends. Here the CDR3 reads CASSEAGSLAYNSPLHV. The CDR3 DNA sequence: TGTGCCAGCAGTGAAGCCGGCAGTTTAGCCTATAATTCACCCCTCCACGTT.

The V and J genes are TRBV29-1 and TRBJ2-5, with a weak D call TRBD1 (6 bases). Trimming stripped 5 bases from V and 5 bases from J, with 12 bases between. Germline V lookup: CDR1 SQVTM, CDR2 ANQGSEA. The CDR3 loop spans 12 amino acids. The CDR3 DNA sequence: TGCAGCGTTCTAGGAAGGGGGGAGACCCAGTACTTC. This gives the protein CSVLGRGETQYF.

This clonotype came up a few times. This chain uses TRBV28 with TRBJ1-1; D is uncertain. Deletions cut 11 bases from V and 4 bases from J, with 17 bases between. Germline V gives CDR1 MDHEN, CDR2 SYDVKM. This CDR3 has 13 residues. CDR3 residues: CAPKRREITEAFF. The CDR3 DNA sequence: TGTGCCCCAAAAAGGAGAGAGATCACTGAAGCTTTCTTT. Variable domain in full (rest from reference TRBV28 and TRBJ1-1): DVKVTQSSRYLVKRTGEKVFLECVQDMDHENMFWYRQDPGLGLRLIYFSYDVKMKEKGDIPEGYSVSREKKERFSLILESASTNQTSMYLCAPKRREITEAFFGQGTRLTVV.